This record covers a single TCR beta chain. The data were obtained in a study of blood T cell repertoires in COVID-19. The CDR3 is made up of 16 amino acids. Trimming took 1 base from V and 2 from J; bases not matched to a gene: 5. Assay used: immunoSEQ multiplex PCR; TCRdb lists only in-frame clones, some missing. The sample records around 86,000 clones, 87% being singletons. The receptor comes from a woman over 75 with acute or convalescent COVID-19. The chain joins TRBV23-1 to TRBJ2-7; 10 nucleotides match TRBD1. TRBV23-1 is an open reading frame, and its role is uncertain. Specimen: peripheral blood. The CDR3 DNA reads as TGCGCCAGCAGTCAATGGGACAGGGGAAGGACCTACGAGCAGTACTTC. Amino acids: CASSQWDRGRTYEQYF.